The source of this TCR beta chain is a study of cytomegalovirus exposure and HLA in healthy donors. In the PCR, 60 Vbeta and 13 Jbeta primers were used. Sequencing was performed with immunoSEQ multiplex PCR; in TCRdb, only in-frame clones are kept and a portion is missing. The sample has approximately 70,000 clones, around 80% seen once. Comments on this clone: Its antigen is still unknown.

Study findings and constraints: In vitro assays verified that three CMV-associated chains recognized CMV antigens specifically.

The sequence was obtained from a man aged 50-59 years in good health and CMV-seronegative. Sequencing was done on a sample of PBMCs.

The CDR3 sequence: CASSKARGSGELFF. In nucleotides, the CDR3 is TGTGCCAGCAGCAAAGCGAGAGGCTCCGGGGAGCTGTTTTTT. V gene TRBV21-1 combines with J gene TRBJ2-2; the table's TRBD2 call for D was not verified on the DNA. TRBV21-1 is listed as a pseudogene. The CDR3 totals 14 residues.